This TCR beta chain was recovered during a study of early T cells in non-severe SARS-CoV-2 infection. This CDR3 comprises 17 residues. Per the germline V gene, CDR1 is SGHRS and CDR2 is YFSETQ. The V and J ends lost 0 bases and 1 base, in that order; junction bases with no gene match: 9. This clonotype has a handful of counts. TCRdb used MiXCR to reprocess the 5' RACE reads, holding one entry per CDR3 protein. The sample shows 45,000 or so distinct CDR3 sequences, roughly 23% of them seen only once. The sample in question was whole blood, obtained at baseline. The source is an adult who was a healthcare worker with PCR-confirmed SARS-CoV-2 infection or an uninfected control (not recorded which). This sequence joins TRBV5-1 and TRBJ1-1, with 7 nucleotides matching TRBD1. CDR3 in amino acids: CASSLDMWDSPNTEAFF. Written as DNA, the CDR3 is TGCGCCAGCAGCTTGGATATGTGGGACAGCCCGAACACTGAAGCTTTCTTT.